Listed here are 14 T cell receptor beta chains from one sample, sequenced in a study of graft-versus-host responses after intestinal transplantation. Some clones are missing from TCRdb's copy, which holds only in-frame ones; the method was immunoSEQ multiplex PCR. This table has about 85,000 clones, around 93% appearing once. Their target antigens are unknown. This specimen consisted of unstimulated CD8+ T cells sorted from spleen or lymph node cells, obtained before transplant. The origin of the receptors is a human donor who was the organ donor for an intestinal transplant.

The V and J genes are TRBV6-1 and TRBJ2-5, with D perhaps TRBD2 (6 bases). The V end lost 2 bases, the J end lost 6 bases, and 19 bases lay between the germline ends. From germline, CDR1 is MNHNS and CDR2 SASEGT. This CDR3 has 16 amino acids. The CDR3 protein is CASSERPRLGGQTQYF. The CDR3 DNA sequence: TGTGCCAGCAGTGAACGGCCGCGGCTCGGGGGTCAGACCCAGTACTTC.

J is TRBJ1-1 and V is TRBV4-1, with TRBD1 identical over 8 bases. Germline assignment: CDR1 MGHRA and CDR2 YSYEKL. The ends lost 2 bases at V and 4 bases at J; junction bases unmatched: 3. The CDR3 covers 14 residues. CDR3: CASSQTGGTTEAFF. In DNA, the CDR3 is TGCGCCAGCAGCCAAACAGGGGGTACCACTGAAGCTTTCTTT.

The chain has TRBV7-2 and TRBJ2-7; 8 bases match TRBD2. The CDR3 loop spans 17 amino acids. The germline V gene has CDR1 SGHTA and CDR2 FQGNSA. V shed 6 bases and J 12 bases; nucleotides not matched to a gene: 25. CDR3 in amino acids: CASRFPGGGTILPELYF. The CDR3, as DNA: TGTGCCAGCAGGTTTCCCGGGGGGGGGACAATACTTCCCGAGTTGTACTTC.

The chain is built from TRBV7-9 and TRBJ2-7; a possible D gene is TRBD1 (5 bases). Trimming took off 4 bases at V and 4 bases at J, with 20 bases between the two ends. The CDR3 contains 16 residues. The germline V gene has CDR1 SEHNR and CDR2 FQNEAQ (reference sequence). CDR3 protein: CASSSTAGPRIYEQYF. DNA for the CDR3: TGTGCCAGCAGCTCCACTGCAGGGCCCCGGATATACGAGCAGTACTTC.

The CDR3 region has the DNA TGCGCCAGCAGCTCACCCGCTCGGACAGGGGCCTACGAGCAGTACTTC. Translation: CASSSPARTGAYEQYF. The chain couples TRBV5-1 to TRBJ2-7; 9 bases match TRBD1. Germline V gives CDR1 SGHRS, CDR2 YFSETQ. V dropped 3 bases and J dropped 2; count of bases not matched to a gene: 9. There are 16 residues in the CDR3.

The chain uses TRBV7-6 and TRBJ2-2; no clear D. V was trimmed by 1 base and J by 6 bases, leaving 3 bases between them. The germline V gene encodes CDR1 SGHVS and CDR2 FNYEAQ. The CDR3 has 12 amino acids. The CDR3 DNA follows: TGTGCCAGCAGCTTAGGGTCCGGGGAGCTGTTTTTT. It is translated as CASSLGSGELFF.

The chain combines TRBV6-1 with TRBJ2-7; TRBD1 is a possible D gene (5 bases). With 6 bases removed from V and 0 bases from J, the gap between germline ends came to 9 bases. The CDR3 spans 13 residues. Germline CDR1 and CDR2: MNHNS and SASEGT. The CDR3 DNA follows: TGTGCCAGCAGAGGGGAAAGCTCCTACGAGCAGTACTTC. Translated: CASRGESSYEQYF.

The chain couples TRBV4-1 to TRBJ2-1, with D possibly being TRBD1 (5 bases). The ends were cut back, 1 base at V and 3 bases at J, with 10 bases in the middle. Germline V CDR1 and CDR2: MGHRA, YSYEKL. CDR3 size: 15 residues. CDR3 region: CASSQGGQGYNEQFF. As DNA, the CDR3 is TGCGCCAGCAGCCAAGGGGGCCAGGGCTACAATGAGCAGTTCTTC.

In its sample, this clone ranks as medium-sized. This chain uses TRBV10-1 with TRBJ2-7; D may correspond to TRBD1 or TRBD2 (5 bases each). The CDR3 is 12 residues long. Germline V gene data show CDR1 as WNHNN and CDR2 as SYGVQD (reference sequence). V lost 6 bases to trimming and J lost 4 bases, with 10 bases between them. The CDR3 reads CASSGDGYEQYF. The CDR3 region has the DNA TGCGCCAGCAGCGGGGACGGGTACGAGCAGTACTTC.

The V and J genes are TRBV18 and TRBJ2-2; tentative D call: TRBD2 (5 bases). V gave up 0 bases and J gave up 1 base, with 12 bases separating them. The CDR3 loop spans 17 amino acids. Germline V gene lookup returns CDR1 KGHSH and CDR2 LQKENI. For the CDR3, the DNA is TGTGCCAGCTCACCACCGCCGGGGATGGGGAACACCGGGGAGCTGTTTTTT. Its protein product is CASSPPPGMGNTGELFF. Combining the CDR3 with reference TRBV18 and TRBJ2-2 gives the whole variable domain NAGVMQNPRHLVRRRGQEARLRCSPMKGHSHVYWYRQLPEEGLKFMVYLQKENIIDESGMPKERFSAEFPKEGPSILRIQQVVRGDSAAYFCASSPPPGMGNTGELFFGEGSRLTVL.

In DNA form, the CDR3 reads TGTGCCAGCAGTCCGCGGACTACCCTGGGAGATACGCAGTATTTT. It translates to CASSPRTTLGDTQYF. The rearrangement links TRBV6-5 to TRBJ2-3, with D possibly matching TRBD2 (6 bases). The germline V and J ends were trimmed by 5 bases and 5 bases, with 17 bases remaining between them. CDR1 is MNHEY, CDR2 SVGAGI, per germline. This CDR3 is 15 amino acids long.

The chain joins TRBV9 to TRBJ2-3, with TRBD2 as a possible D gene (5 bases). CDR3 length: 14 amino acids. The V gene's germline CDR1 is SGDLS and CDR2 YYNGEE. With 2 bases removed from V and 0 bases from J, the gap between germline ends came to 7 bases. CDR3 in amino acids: CASSVGVSTDTQYF. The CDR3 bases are TGTGCCAGCAGCGTCGGGGTAAGCACAGATACGCAGTATTTT.

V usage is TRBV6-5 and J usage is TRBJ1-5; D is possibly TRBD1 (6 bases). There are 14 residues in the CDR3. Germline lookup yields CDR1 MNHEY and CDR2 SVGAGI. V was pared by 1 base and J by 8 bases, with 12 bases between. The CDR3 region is CASSYYGGPEPQHF. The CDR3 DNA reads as TGTGCCAGCAGTTACTATGGGGGGCCGGAGCCCCAGCATTTT.

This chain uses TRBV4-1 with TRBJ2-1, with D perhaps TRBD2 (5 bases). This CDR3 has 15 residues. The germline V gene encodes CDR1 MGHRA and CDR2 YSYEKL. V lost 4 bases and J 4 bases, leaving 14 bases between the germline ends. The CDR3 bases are TGCGCCAGCAGCCCGACGGGATTGCGGTACAATGAGCAGTTCTTC. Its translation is CASSPTGLRYNEQFF.